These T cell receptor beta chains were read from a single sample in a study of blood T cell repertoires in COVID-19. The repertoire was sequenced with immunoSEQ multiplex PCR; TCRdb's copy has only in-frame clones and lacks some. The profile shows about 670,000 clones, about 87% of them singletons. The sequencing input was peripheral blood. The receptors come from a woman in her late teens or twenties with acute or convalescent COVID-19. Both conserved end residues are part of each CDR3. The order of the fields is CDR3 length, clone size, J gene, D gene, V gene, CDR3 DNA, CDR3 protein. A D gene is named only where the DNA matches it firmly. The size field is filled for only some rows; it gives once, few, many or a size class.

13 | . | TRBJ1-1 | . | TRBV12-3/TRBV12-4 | TGTGCCAGCAGTCGAGGGGGGAACACTGAAGCTTTCTTT | CASSRGGNTEAFF
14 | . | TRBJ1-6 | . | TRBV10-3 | TGTGCCACCCGGGGAGGGGAATATAATTCACCCCTCCACTTT | CATRGGEYNSPLHF
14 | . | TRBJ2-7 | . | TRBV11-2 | TGTGCCAGCAGCTCTACCGGAGCCTATCGCGAGCAGTACTTC | CASSSTGAYREQYF
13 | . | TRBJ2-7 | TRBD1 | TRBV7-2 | TGTGCCAGCAGTACGGACAGGAGCTACGAGCAGTACTTC | CASSTDRSYEQYF
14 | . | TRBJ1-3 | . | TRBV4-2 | TGTGCCAGCACCCAGGACAGAAACGGAAACACCATATATTTT | CASTQDRNGNTIYF
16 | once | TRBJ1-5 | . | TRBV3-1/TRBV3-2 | TGTGCCAGCAGCCAAGATTGGCGGGGAAGCGGTCAGCCCCAGCATTTT | CASSQDWRGSGQPQHF
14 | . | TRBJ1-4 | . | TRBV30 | TGTGCCTGGAGTAGTGGGCGTGGGTACGAAAAACTGTTTTTT | CAWSSGRGYEKLFF
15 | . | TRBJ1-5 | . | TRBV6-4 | TGTGCCAGCAGCCCGACGGGAGATAGCAATCAGCCCCAGCATTTT | CASSPTGDSNQPQHF
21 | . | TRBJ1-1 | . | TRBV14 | TGTGCCAGCAGCCAAGATCGTATTGGCACCCTTAAACCCCACATGAACACTGAAGCTTTCTTT | CASSQDRIGTLKPHMNTEAFF
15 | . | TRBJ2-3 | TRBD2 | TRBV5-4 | TGTGCCAGCAGCCCTAAGCGGGGGGCAACAGATACGCAGTATTTT | CASSPKRGATDTQYF
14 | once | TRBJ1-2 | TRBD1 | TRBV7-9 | TGTGCCAGCAGGACAGTACCAGGGGGCGCGGGCTACACCTTC | CASRTVPGGAGYTF
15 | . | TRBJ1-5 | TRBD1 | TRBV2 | TGTGCCAGCAGTGGGACAGGGGCCGGGGTTCAGCCCCAGCATTTT | CASSGTGAGVQPQHF
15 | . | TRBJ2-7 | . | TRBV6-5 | TGTGCCAGCAGTTCCGACAACAGGGACTCCTACGAGCAGTACTTC | CASSSDNRDSYEQYF
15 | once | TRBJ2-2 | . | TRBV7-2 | TGTGCCAGCAGCAATTACAGGGGAGGCACCGGGGAGCTGTTTTTT | CASSNYRGGTGELFF
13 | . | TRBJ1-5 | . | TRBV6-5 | TGTGCCAGCACCCCGGGATACAATCAGCCCCAGCATTTT | CASTPGYNQPQHF
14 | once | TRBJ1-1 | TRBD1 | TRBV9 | TGTGCCAGCAGCACGACAGGGGCGAACACTGAAGCTTTCTTT | CASSTTGANTEAFF
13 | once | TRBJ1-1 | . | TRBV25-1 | TGTGCCAGCAGTGAATATGGAGACACTGAAGCTTTCTTT | CASSEYGDTEAFF
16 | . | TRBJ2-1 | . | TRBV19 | TGTGCCAGCGCTCTCAGGGGCAAAAGCTCCTACAATGAGCAGTTCTTC | CASALRGKSSYNEQFF
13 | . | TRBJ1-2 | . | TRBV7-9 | TGTGCCAGCAGCCTCGGGACTACCTATGGCTACACCTTC | CASSLGTTYGYTF
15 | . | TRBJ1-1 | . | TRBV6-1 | TGTGCCAGCAGTGAAGGGGAGGGTGGGAGCACTGAAGCTTTCTTT | CASSEGEGGSTEAFF
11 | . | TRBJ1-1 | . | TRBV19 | TGTGCCAGTAGTGATAGCCCTGAAGCTTTCTTT | CASSDSPEAFF
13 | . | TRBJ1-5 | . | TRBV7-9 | TGTGCCAGCAGCACCGGCGGCGATCAGCCCCAGCATTTT | CASSTGGDQPQHF
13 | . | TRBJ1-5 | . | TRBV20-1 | TGCAGTGCTAGTCAATTGGTCGGGCAGCCCCAGCATTTT | CSASQLVGQPQHF
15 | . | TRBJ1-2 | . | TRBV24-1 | TGTGCCGTCCGGAAGGGGCAGGCAACCAATTATGGCTACACCTTC | CAVRKGQATNYGYTF
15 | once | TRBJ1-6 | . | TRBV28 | TGTGCCAGCAGTTGGAGGGCAGCAAATAATTCACCCCTCCACTTT | CASSWRAANNSPLHF
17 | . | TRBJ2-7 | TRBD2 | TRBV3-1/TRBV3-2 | TGTGCCAGCAGCCAAGAAGGGGTTCGGCGGGGGGCCTACGAGCAGTACTTC | CASSQEGVRRGAYEQYF
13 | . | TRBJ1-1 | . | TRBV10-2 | TGCGCCAGCATTCGGGACACAAACACTGAAGCTTTCTTT | CASIRDTNTEAFF
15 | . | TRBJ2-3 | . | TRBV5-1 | TGCGCCAGCAGCCAGGGGCCTCCTAGCACAGATACGCAGTATTTT | CASSQGPPSTDTQYF
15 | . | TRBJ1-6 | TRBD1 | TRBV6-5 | TGTGCCAGCAGTTACCGTGGACAGGGTAGGTCACCCCTCCACTTT | CASSYRGQGRSPLHF
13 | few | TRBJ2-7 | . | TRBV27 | TGTGCCAGCAGTTTCGGGACAACCTACGAGCAGTACTTC | CASSFGTTYEQYF
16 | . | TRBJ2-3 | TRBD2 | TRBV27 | TGTGCCAGCAGTCCAAAACCGGGACTAGCGGGGGATACGCAGTATTTT | CASSPKPGLAGDTQYF
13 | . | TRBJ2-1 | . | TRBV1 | TGCACCAGCAGCCAAGGGTGGGAGAATGAGCAGTTCTTC | CTSSQGWENEQFF
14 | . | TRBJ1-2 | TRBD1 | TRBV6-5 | TGTGCCAGCAGTTCCGGACAGGGCAGGCTTGGCTACACCTTC | CASSSGQGRLGYTF
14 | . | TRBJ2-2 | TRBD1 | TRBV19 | TGTGCCAGTAGTCAGGGGGCTGACACCGGGGAGCTGTTTTTT | CASSQGADTGELFF
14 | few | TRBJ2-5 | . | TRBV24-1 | TGTGCCACCAGTGATTTGGTTGGAGGGGAGACCCAGTACTTC | CATSDLVGGETQYF
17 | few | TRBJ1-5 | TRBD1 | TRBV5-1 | TGCGCCAGCAGCCCCACAGGGGTCGGGTTTAGCAATCAGCCCCAGCATTTT | CASSPTGVGFSNQPQHF
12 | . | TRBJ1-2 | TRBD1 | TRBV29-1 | TGCAGCGTTTCACAGGGGGCGGTCGGCTACACCTTC | CSVSQGAVGYTF
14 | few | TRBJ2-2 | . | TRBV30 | TGTGCCTGGAGTGGTCAGTCTCACACCGGGGAGCTGTTTTTT | CAWSGQSHTGELFF